A single T cell receptor beta chain is shown here with its context. The sample comes from a study of cytomegalovirus exposure and HLA in healthy donors. This CDR3 region has 17 residues. After removal of 6 bases from V and 6 bases from J, the junction contained 16 bases not matched to a gene. CDR1 and CDR2 from the germline V gene are SNHLY and FYNNEI. The PCR had 60 Vbeta and 13 Jbeta primers. Sequenced by immunoSEQ multiplex PCR; TCRdb stores in-frame clones only, minus some. Seen here are about 92,000 clones, 81% observed once, and the top ten hold roughly 1.3%. The clonotype was recovered from a girl aged 2 to 9 in good health and CMV-seropositive. Material for sequencing was PBMCs. The chain combines TRBV2 with TRBJ2-2, with TRBD2 matching 7 bases. CDR3 in amino acids: CASSKSGILREAGELFF. The CDR3 nucleotides are TGTGCCAGCAGCAAAAGCGGGATTCTACGCGAGGCCGGGGAGCTGTTTTTT.